This TCR beta chain appears in the sequencing data of a study of response to subunit inactivated influenza vaccine. Study results and limitations: A suggestion made by the authors is that each seasonal influenza vaccination recruits few new T cells.

Notes on this clonotype: What it recognizes is unknown.

Each CDR3 protein is one row after TCRdb ran MiXCR on the RT-PCR reads. This table holds about 780,000 distinct CDR3 sequences, 15% to 20% found once. CDR3 size: 15 residues. Germline assignment: CDR1 SGHAT and CDR2 FQNNGV. The V end lost 4 bases, the J end lost 0 bases, and 13 bases lay between the germline ends. The chain couples TRBV11-2 to TRBJ2-7; D may be TRBD1 (7 bases). The sample here was PBMCs from blood, taken about 5 days after vaccination. The receptor was derived from a man between 50 and 59 years old who received an inactivated influenza vaccine. The CDR3 loop is CASSWGDRASYEQYF. CDR3 nucleotides: TGTGCCAGCAGCTGGGGGGACAGAGCCTCCTACGAGCAGTACTTC.